This T cell receptor (beta chain) was documented in a study of blood T cell repertoires in COVID-19 (dated by TCRdb to 2019 to 2021). The study in broad terms: Samples covering the acute and convalescent phases of COVID-19 were provided by collaborators in the United States, Italy and Spain. The repertoires were released in a freely available public database meant as a resource for research on the immune response to SARS-CoV-2. The material from the prospective study consisted of cDNA or gDNA derived from T cells, B-cell-depleted T cells, or PBMCs. The samples were drawn from the first 160 participants of the ongoing ImmuneRACE study and from roughly 1,300 subjects provided by 6 global collaborators. Subjects who had been exposed to COVID-19, were actively infected with it, or had recovered from it provided the deeply sampled blood TCRbeta repertoires that made up the dataset. Where available, HLA class I and class II types were obtained from metadata supplied by the sample provider rather than from assay-based typing. Sample metadata almost always included a de-identified subject ID, COVID-19 status, age in years and sex. The investigation overall reported the following: The amount of clinical and demographic metadata varied by source and participant and was provided uncurated.

TCRbeta CDR3 regions were amplified from genomic DNA using the immunoSEQ Assay, a bias-controlled multiplex PCR. As for the authors' bioinformatics: The number of nucleated cells in each sample was estimated by amplification of reference gene primers within the assay. To quantify the absolute abundance of each unique TCRbeta CDR3 rearrangement, sequence reads were collapsed and filtered. For each sample, productive Simpson clonality was calculated by taking the square root of Simpson's diversity index across productive rearrangements. TCRdb carries this immuneACCESS record with in-frame sequences only. Its versions omit some clonotypes, under half of them owing to an unresolved V gene in the studies checked, with the rest unexplained. The DNA was the basis for D and trimming; V, J and clone size are from that table. This sample gives about 200,000 clones in total; 86% of them show up just once. The ten largest clones represent 0.7% to 0.8% of the sample.

Collaborating institutions collected whole blood in K2EDTA tubes following their own protocols. For TCRbeta analysis, collaborators shipped samples in one of three forms: frozen whole blood, isolated PBMCs, or DNA extracted from either of those sample types. This clone was seen once. Its antigen remains unidentified. No qualities accompany the bases; no much larger clone lies one base away. The CDR3 measures 13 amino acids from cysteine to phenylalanine. Only CDR3 DNA is held: 39 bases, read in frame from base 1. The germline V gene sets CDR1 to SGHTA and CDR2 to FQGNSA. Between the V and J ends, shortened by 5 bases and 5 bases respectively, the junction contains 12 bases.

The sample taken for sequencing was peripheral blood. The chain is assembled from TRBV7-2 and TRBJ1-2; no confident D gene assignment can be made. The TCR originated in a woman aged 65 to 85 with acute or convalescent COVID-19. The bases read TGTGCCAGCAGCCCTTCACCGGGGTATGGCTACACCTTC. This codes for CASSPSPGYGYTF.